Sequencing of this T cell receptor beta chain was carried out in a study of blood T cell repertoires in COVID-19. Study background: COVID-19 samples from acute and convalescent phases originated in the United States, Italy and Spain.

The table came from immunoSEQ multiplex PCR; TCRdb's copy has only in-frame clones and leaves some out. The sample records around 76,000 clones, roughly 89% being singletons. Germline V lookup: CDR1 LNHDA, CDR2 SQIVND (reference sequence). The CDR3 totals 15 residues. Trimming took off 8 bases at V and 0 bases at J, with 16 bases between the two ends. This chain links TRBV19 with TRBJ1-1, with D maybe TRBD1 (6 bases). The specimen was peripheral blood. The TCR comes from a man in his sixties with acute or convalescent COVID-19. This CDR3 is CASGYPGQLNTEAFF. CDR3 nucleotide sequence: TGTGCCAGTGGCTACCCCGGACAGTTGAACACTGAAGCTTTCTTT.